These 30 T cell receptor beta chains originate from one sample sequenced in a study of T cell changes during pregnancy in multiple sclerosis. The data were produced by immunoSEQ multiplex PCR, yet TCRdb's version contains in-frame clones alone and is incomplete. The sample has roughly 60,000 clones; around nine tenths are singletons. Sequenced here: peripheral blood, sampled in the second trimester of pregnancy. Receptors were obtained from a female donor with multiple sclerosis, enrolled in a pregnancy study.

The chain uses TRBV4-3 and TRBJ1-2, with D hard to call. This CDR3 is built from 15 residues. Germline CDR1 reads LGHNA; CDR2 reads YSLEER. V was trimmed by 0 bases and J by 5 bases, leaving 13 bases between them. The CDR3 loop reads CASSQEVGPGYGYTF. The CDR3 DNA is TGCGCCAGCAGCCAAGAGGTCGGGCCGGGGTATGGCTACACCTTC.

This chain joins TRBV12-5 and TRBJ2-1; TRBD2 matches at 7 bases. Looked up from germline, CDR1 is LGHNT and CDR2 is FRNRAP. This CDR3 is 13 amino acids long. Trimming at V came to 6 bases and at J to 8 bases, leaving 7 bases not matched to a gene. The CDR3 loop reads CASGPTSPDEQFF. The CDR3, as DNA: TGTGCTAGTGGACCGACTAGCCCCGATGAGCAGTTCTTC.

This sequence joins TRBV5-1 and TRBJ2-3; 13 bases match TRBD2. CDR1 and CDR2 from the germline V gene are SGHRS and YFSETQ. With 4 bases clipped from V and 2 bases from J, the junction kept 16 bases outside the gene matches. CDR3 length: 20 residues. The CDR3: CASSPETPPGTSGTTDTQYF. DNA for the CDR3: TGCGCCAGCAGCCCCGAAACCCCACCCGGGACTAGCGGGACCACAGATACGCAGTATTTT.

This chain joins TRBV5-1 and TRBJ2-5, with 7 nucleotides matching TRBD2. Trimming cost V 6 bases and J 1 base; bases outside gene matches: 9. CDR1 is SGHRS, CDR2 YFSETQ, per germline. This CDR3 comprises 15 residues. CDR3 DNA: TGCGCCAGCAAGGGAGCGGGACTCCTCCAAGAGACCCAGTACTTC. Protein sequence: CASKGAGLLQETQYF.

The genes are TRBV6-6 and TRBJ2-3; TRBD2 aligns across 9 bases. V gave up 3 bases and J gave up 4 bases; unmatched junction bases: 8. CDR3 size: 16 residues. The germline V gene encodes CDR1 MNHNY and CDR2 SVGAGI (reference sequence). The CDR3 loop reads CASSYQAGGAPDTQYF. The CDR3 DNA follows: TGTGCCAGCAGTTATCAAGCGGGAGGAGCGCCAGATACGCAGTATTTT.

The chain is built from TRBV27 and TRBJ2-5; 13 positions agree with TRBD2. This CDR3 comprises 19 residues. The germline gives CDR1 MNHEY, CDR2 SMNVEV (reference sequence). V lost 3 bases and J lost 5; bases outside the gene matches: 15. CDR3 in amino acids: CASSFRWTSGRRTPETQYF. In nucleotides, the CDR3 is TGTGCCAGCAGTTTCCGGTGGACTAGCGGGAGACGAACGCCGGAGACCCAGTACTTC.

The rearrangement links TRBV19 to TRBJ2-5; 7 bases are a match to TRBD2. The CDR3 runs to 15 residues. V dropped 5 bases and J dropped 4; count of bases not matched to a gene: 10. Germline assignment: CDR1 LNHDA and CDR2 SQIVND (reference sequence). Here the CDR3 reads CASSSKSGDRETQYF. Written as DNA, the CDR3 is TGTGCCAGTAGTTCCAAAAGCGGGGATCGAGAGACCCAGTACTTC.

This clone was found a few times. This chain joins TRBV5-1 and TRBJ2-7; 10 bases are shared with TRBD1. Trimming cost V 5 bases and J 4 bases; bases outside gene matches: 9. Germline V gene data show CDR1 as SGHRS and CDR2 as YFSETQ. This CDR3 region has 15 residues. The CDR3 sequence is CASSNIWDRGYEQYF. CDR3 nucleotide sequence: TGCGCCAGCAGTAATATTTGGGACAGGGGATACGAGCAGTACTTC. The full variable domain, completed using reference TRBV5-1 and TRBJ2-7, is KAGVTQTPRYLIKTRGQQVTLSCSPISGHRSVSWYQQTPGQGLQFLFEYFSETQRNKGNFPGRFSGRQFSNSRSEMNVSTLELGDSALYLCASSNIWDRGYEQYFGPGTRLTVT.

The chain carries TRBV11-2 and TRBJ2-2; 9 bases line up with TRBD2. The germline gives CDR1 SGHAT, CDR2 FQNNGV. After removal of 3 bases from V and 1 base from J, the junction contained 3 bases not matched to a gene. The CDR3 spans 16 residues. The CDR3 loop reads CASSFRLAVNTGELFF. DNA of the CDR3: TGTGCCAGCAGCTTCAGACTAGCGGTGAACACCGGGGAGCTGTTTTTT.

The chain employs TRBV10-2 and TRBJ2-1; 8 positions match TRBD1. The CDR3 covers 15 residues. The germline V gene has CDR1 WSHSY and CDR2 SAAADI. V gave up 7 bases and J gave up 4 bases; unmatched junction bases: 9. The CDR3 nucleotides are TGCGCCAGCATTGCAACAGGGGGGACGTACAATGAGCAGTTCTTC. This sequence encodes CASIATGGTYNEQFF.

The genes are TRBV11-2 and TRBJ2-1; 8 nucleotides agree with TRBD2. CDR1 is SGHAT and CDR2 is FQNNGV in the germline V gene. The ends lost 5 bases at V and 7 bases at J; junction bases unmatched: 16. This CDR3 comprises 17 residues. In DNA, the CDR3 is TGTGCCAGCAGCCCGGGACTAGGACTTAATCGAGGGAATGAGCAGTTCTTC. This encodes CASSPGLGLNRGNEQFF.

V is TRBV25-1 and J is TRBJ2-1; 10 nucleotides match TRBD2. The CDR3 runs 15 residues. Trimming removed 4 bases from V and 2 bases from J; junction bases left unmatched: 2. In germline, CDR1 is MGHDK, CDR2 SYGVNS. In nucleotides, the CDR3 is TGTGCCAGCAGTGGGACTAGCGGTGCCTACAATGAGCAGTTCTTC. Its protein is CASSGTSGAYNEQFF.

V and J are TRBV7-2 and TRBJ1-3; 7 bases align to TRBD1. Trimming at V came to 1 base and at J to 4 bases, leaving 4 bases not matched to a gene. This CDR3 is 15 amino acids long. Germline CDR1 reads SGHTA; CDR2 reads FQGNSA. The CDR3 DNA follows: TGTGCCAGCAGCTTAGAGACAGGGATAGGAAACACCATATATTTT. Translation: CASSLETGIGNTIYF.

This rearrangement joins TRBV5-1 to TRBJ2-4; 9 bases agree with TRBD2. This CDR3 region has 18 residues. V was clipped by 0 bases and J by 3 bases; unmatched bases: 10. Germline V lookup: CDR1 SGHRS, CDR2 YFSETQ. In nucleotides, the CDR3 is TGCGCCAGCAGCTTGGATGCGGGAGGGCCGTCGGACAAAAACATTCAGTACTTC. It is translated as CASSLDAGGPSDKNIQYF.

This chain connects TRBV5-4 to TRBJ2-3; D is perhaps TRBD2 (7 bases). The CDR3 loop spans 15 amino acids. Germline V CDR1 and CDR2: SGHNT, YYREEE (reference sequence). V lost 0 bases and J 5 bases, leaving 13 bases between the germline ends. CDR3 region: CASSLGGASGDTQYF. In nucleotides, the CDR3 is TGTGCCAGCAGCTTGGGGGGGGCTAGCGGAGATACGCAGTATTTT.

The CDR3 DNA is TGTGCCTGGAGCCTAGCGGGAGGTTTGAATACGCAGTATTTT. Translated, it gives CAWSLAGGLNTQYF. The chain employs TRBV30 and TRBJ2-3, with 11 positions matching TRBD2. Losses at the gene ends were 3 bases for V and 7 bases for J; bases not matched to a gene: 6. There are 14 residues in the CDR3. Germline loops: CDR1 GTSNPN, CDR2 SVGIG (reference sequence). Filled out from reference TRBV30 and TRBJ2-3, the complete variable domain reads SQTIHQWPATLVQPVGSPLSLECTVEGTSNPNLYWYRQAAGRGLQLLFYSVGIGQISSEVPQNLSASRPQDRQFILSSKKLLLSDSGFYLCAWSLAGGLNTQYFGPGTRLTVL.

The chain carries TRBV4-2 and TRBJ1-1, with 9 bases aligning to TRBD1. The V gene end was trimmed by 4 bases and the J gene end by 2 bases; junction bases not matched to a gene: 8. This CDR3 contains 16 residues. Per germline, CDR1 LGHNA and CDR2 YNFKEQ. The DNA of the CDR3 is TGTGCCAGCAGCCCCCTCTGGGACAGGGTCAACACTGAAGCTTTCTTT. Its translation is CASSPLWDRVNTEAFF.

This clone occurred once. J is TRBJ1-2 and V is TRBV7-2, with unresolved D. V shed 5 bases and J shed 8 bases, with 15 bases lying between them. The CDR3 covers 13 residues. Germline-derived CDR1 and CDR2 are SGHTA and FQGNSA. CDR3 in amino acids: CASSRREPVGYTF. The CDR3 bases are TGTGCCAGCAGCCGAAGAGAGCCCGTAGGCTACACCTTC.

The chain couples TRBV27 to TRBJ2-1; TRBD2 matches at 13 bases. V trimming: 5 bases; J trimming: 8 bases; junction bases outside the gene matches: 3. The CDR3 loop spans 14 amino acids. Looked up from germline, CDR1 is MNHEY and CDR2 is SMNVEV (reference sequence). CDR3 in DNA: TGTGCCAGCAGTGGACTAGCGGGAGTCTATGAGCAGTTCTTC. Amino acids: CASSGLAGVYEQFF.

J is TRBJ2-3 and V is TRBV30; TRBD2 matches 8 bases. This CDR3 has 15 residues. V lost 0 bases and J lost 5; bases outside the gene matches: 7. Germline assignment: CDR1 GTSNPN and CDR2 SVGIG (reference sequence). The CDR3 nucleotides are TGTGCCTGGAGTGTGCAGACGGGAGGGGTAGATACGCAGTATTTT. Protein: CAWSVQTGGVDTQYF.

Only one count was recorded for this clone. A read error may produce the germline difference seen at one junction end. This sequence joins TRBV5-1 and TRBJ2-7; 14 nucleotides align to TRBD2. The CDR3 loop spans 15 amino acids. In germline, CDR1 is SGHRS, CDR2 YFSETQ. CDR3 in DNA: TGCGCCAGCAGGTTGGGACTAGCGGGAGCCTACGAGCAGTACTTC. It is translated as CASRLGLAGAYEQYF.

The chain carries TRBV19 and TRBJ2-3; maybe TRBD1 (5 bases). The V gene lost 0 bases and the J gene lost 6 bases, with 10 bases spanning the gap. The CDR3 is 14 amino acids. Germline V gives CDR1 LNHDA, CDR2 SQIVND (reference sequence). CDR3: CASSIDTGFDTQYF. The CDR3, as DNA: TGTGCCAGTAGTATAGATACAGGATTCGATACGCAGTATTTT.

The chain recombines TRBV11-2 with TRBJ2-1; 7 bases match TRBD2. V was pared by 5 bases and J by 3 bases, with 7 bases of the junction left unmatched. CDR1 SGHAT and CDR2 FQNNGV come from the germline V gene. This CDR3 has 15 residues. The chain's CDR3 is CASSPIAGHYNEQFF. The CDR3 coding sequence is TGTGCCAGCAGCCCTATAGCGGGCCACTACAATGAGCAGTTCTTC.

The rearrangement links TRBV25-1 to TRBJ2-2; D may be TRBD2 (5 bases). Trimming left V 5 bases short and J 9 bases short, with 10 bases between. Germline loops: CDR1 MGHDK, CDR2 SYGVNS. CDR3 length: 12 residues. The CDR3 reads CASSRGSRELFF. The DNA for the CDR3 is TGTGCCAGCAGTCGAGGGTCCAGGGAGCTGTTTTTT. The entire variable domain, with the rest obtained from reference TRBV25-1 and TRBJ2-2, is as follows: EADIYQTPRYLVIGTGKKITLECSQTMGHDKMYWYQQDPGMELHLIHYSYGVNSTEKGDLSSESTVSRIRTEHFPLTLESARPSHTSQYLCASSRGSRELFFGEGSRLTVL.

The V call is TRBV7-3, the J call TRBJ2-3; D is unclear. Germline CDR1 is SGHTA and CDR2 is FQGTGA. V shed 0 bases and J shed 0 bases, with 7 bases lying between them. The CDR3 is 15 amino acids. The CDR3 spells CASSLTPVSTDTQYF. DNA of the CDR3: TGTGCCAGCAGCTTAACACCGGTTAGCACAGATACGCAGTATTTT.

This clone was recorded a few times. The J gene is TRBJ2-1, the V gene TRBV5-1, with 8 bases fitting TRBD2. This CDR3 region has 14 residues. V lost 2 bases and J lost 7; bases outside the gene matches: 5. The V gene's germline CDR1 is SGHRS and CDR2 YFSETQ. The CDR3 region is CASSLSGRVNEQFF. The CDR3 DNA reads TGCGCCAGCAGCTTAAGCGGGAGAGTGAATGAGCAGTTCTTC.

V and J are TRBV2 and TRBJ2-1; 10 bases agree with TRBD2. Germline V gives CDR1 SNHLY, CDR2 FYNNEI. The junction had 5 bases not matched to a gene; V was cut back by 4 bases and J by 8 bases. This CDR3 contains 14 residues. CDR3 nucleotide sequence: TGTGCCAGCAGTGTCGCTAGCGGGAGCTATGAGCAGTTCTTC. This gives the protein CASSVASGSYEQFF.

This chain links TRBV6-1 with TRBJ1-2; 8 bases agree with TRBD1. Per the germline V gene, CDR1 is MNHNS and CDR2 is SASEGT. V gave up 4 bases and J gave up 2 bases; unmatched junction bases: 15. CDR3 length equals 18 residues. DNA for the CDR3: TGTGCCAGCAGTGGACTCCGACAGGGGCCTCGAAGAAACTATGGCTACACCTTC. Residues: CASSGLRQGPRRNYGYTF.

The V gene is TRBV7-9, the J gene TRBJ2-1; D is unresolved. CDR3 length equals 10 residues. The germline CDR1 and CDR2 sequences are SEHNR and FQNEAQ (reference sequence). Between the trimmed V and J ends, which lost 3 bases and 10 bases, there was a span of 4 bases. In DNA form, the CDR3 reads TGTGCCAGCAGCTTTGGCGAGCAGTTCTTC. It translates to CASSFGEQFF.

This chain connects TRBV5-4 to TRBJ2-2; the match to TRBD1 covers 7 bases. The germline gives CDR1 SGHNT, CDR2 YYREEE (reference sequence). The CDR3 runs 14 residues. The junction had 6 bases not matched to a gene; V was cut back by 4 bases and J by 6 bases. In DNA, the CDR3 is TGTGCCAGCAGCACACCCACAGGGGCCGGGGAGCTGTTTTTT. Translating gives CASSTPTGAGELFF.